These 6 T cell receptor beta chains were all obtained from the same sample, sequenced in a study of cytomegalovirus exposure and HLA in healthy donors. 60 Vbeta and 13 Jbeta primers were used in PCR. The method was immunoSEQ multiplex PCR; TCRdb's version includes in-frame clones alone and lacks a portion of them. The data show approximately 140,000 clones, around 80% seen once. Specimen: PBMCs. Receptor source: a middle-aged woman in good health and CMV-seronegative.

The chain recombines TRBV28 with TRBJ2-1, with 11 bases fitting TRBD2. With 6 bases clipped from V and 7 bases from J, the junction kept 8 bases outside the gene matches. This CDR3 region has 15 residues. Germline V gene sequence: CDR1 MDHEN, CDR2 SYDVKM. The CDR3 DNA follows: TGTGCCAGCAGCACACTAGCGGGAGTGGTGAATGAGCAGTTCTTC. It specifies CASSTLAGVVNEQFF.

The rearrangement links TRBV10-3 to TRBJ2-5, with D maybe TRBD2 (5 bases). The DNA end favors TRBJ2-7, so the J call may be wrong. The CDR3 covers 15 residues. The V gene's germline CDR1 is ENHRY and CDR2 SYGVKD. DNA for the CDR3: TGTGCCATCACCACGGGTCCGTCGGGATTCTACGAGCAGTACTTC. Translated, it gives CAITTGPSGFYEQYF.

The chain carries TRBV6-4 and TRBJ1-2, with D tentatively TRBD1 (6 bases). Trimming stripped 5 bases from V and 5 bases from J, with 24 bases between. Germline V lookup: CDR1 MRHNA, CDR2 SNTAGT. The CDR3 consists of 17 residues. CDR3 bases: TGTGCCAGCAGTTCACCCGGGGGGGGGCGAGGCTTGTATGGCTACACCTTC. Translation: CASSSPGGGRGLYGYTF.

The chain combines TRBV7-9 with TRBJ2-7, with D possibly TRBD1 on 6 matching bases. Germline-derived CDR1 and CDR2 are SEHNR and FQNEAQ (reference sequence). The CDR3 contains 14 residues. The V and J ends lost 1 base and 3 bases respectively, with 10 bases between them. CDR3 sequence: CASSLEAGDYEQYF. The DNA of the CDR3 is TGTGCCAGCAGCTTAGAGGCAGGGGACTACGAGCAGTACTTC.

The rearrangement links TRBV10-2 to TRBJ2-2; 9 nucleotides agree with TRBD2. Per germline, CDR1 WSHSY and CDR2 SAAADI. The J segment lost 5 bases and the V segment lost 0 bases, leaving 16 bases of the junction unmatched. CDR3 size: 20 residues. The CDR3 DNA sequence: TGCGCCAGCAGTGAGTCTCCCCCAGTGTGGCGGGAGGGTCGAACCGGGGAGCTGTTTTTT. Translation gives CASSESPPVWREGRTGELFF.

This clone has just one count. The V gene is TRBV19, the J gene TRBJ1-6, with 10 bases fitting TRBD1. The CDR3 consists of 19 residues. Germline CDR1 reads LNHDA; CDR2 reads SQIVND (reference sequence). The V gene end was trimmed by 3 bases and the J gene end by 0 bases; junction bases not matched to a gene: 8. The CDR3 DNA sequence: TGTGCCAGTAGTATTCCGGGACAGGGGATCGGCTCCTATAATTCACCCCTCCACTTT. Its translation: CASSIPGQGIGSYNSPLHF.